The 20 T cell receptor beta chains listed next were all sequenced from one sample in a study of CD8+ T cells in alopecia areata. Indicated treatment: oral pan-JAK inhibitor, 5-10 mg twice daily. Sequencing templates came from extracted RNA that was reverse transcribed into cDNA. Repertoires were generated with immunoSEQ multiplex PCR, while TCRdb's copy carries only in-frame clones and drops some. In the table there are 95,000 to 150,000 clones, 50% to 55% of which are singletons. The material was CD4+ T cells sorted from blood, obtained at week 4, from a patient treated with tofacitinib. The source is a human donor with alopecia areata.

V is TRBV9 and J is TRBJ2-1; a weak D match, TRBD1 (6 bases). Trimming took 4 bases from V and 5 from J, leaving 16 bases between them. The germline V gene encodes CDR1 SGDLS and CDR2 YYNGEE. The CDR3 has 15 residues. The CDR3 region has the DNA TGTGCCAGCAGCCTACGACAGGAAGGGCACAATGAGCAGTTCTTC. Residues: CASSLRQEGHNEQFF.

This clone was counted a few times. Written as DNA, the CDR3 is TGTGCCAGCACCCGGACAGGGGGCTCCTACGAGCAGTACTTC. Translating gives CASTRTGGSYEQYF. The V gene is TRBV2, the J gene TRBJ2-7, with 10 bases fitting TRBD1. Germline-derived CDR1 and CDR2 are SNHLY and FYNNEI. This CDR3 contains 14 residues. Germline trimming cut 7 bases from V and 0 bases from J; bases unmatched to any gene: 3. The whole variable domain, remainder taken from reference TRBV2 and TRBJ2-7, is EPEVTQTPSHQVTQMGQEVILRCVPISNHLYFYWYRQILGQKVEFLVSFYNNEISEKSEIFDDQFSVERPDGSNFTLKIRSTKLEDSAMYFCASTRTGGSYEQYFGPGTRLTVT.

The genes are TRBV6-6 and TRBJ2-1; D remains ambiguous. Germline V lookup: CDR1 MNHNY, CDR2 SVGAGI (reference sequence). The CDR3 is 14 amino acids. V was cut by 4 bases and J by 10 bases, with 17 bases left in between. CDR3 in amino acids: CASSSTETEREQFF. The CDR3 nucleotides are TGTGCCAGCAGTTCCACCGAGACCGAACGGGAGCAGTTCTTC.

The chain combines TRBV30 with TRBJ1-1, with a weak D call TRBD1 (5 bases). V shed 0 bases and J shed 6 bases, with 14 bases lying between them. This CDR3 comprises 14 residues. The germline V gene has CDR1 GTSNPN and CDR2 SVGIG (reference sequence). In nucleotides, the CDR3 is TGTGCCTGGAGTGTAAGGACACCGGGCGCTGAAGCTTTCTTT. Its protein product is CAWSVRTPGAEAFF.

The rearrangement uses TRBV29-1 and TRBJ2-5, with D possibly being TRBD2 (5 bases). Trimming removed 6 bases at V and 0 bases at J, with 17 bases between. Germline V gene data show CDR1 as SQVTM and CDR2 as ANQGSEA. This CDR3 region has 15 residues. CDR3 sequence reads: CSVTTGRRYQETQYF. The CDR3 DNA is TGCAGCGTGACCACCGGACGGAGGTACCAAGAGACCCAGTACTTC.

This sequence joins TRBV6-5 and TRBJ2-6; D gene uncertain. V dropped 8 bases and J dropped 2 bases, with 7 bases sitting between them. CDR3 length: 13 residues. CDR1 is MNHEY, CDR2 SVGAGI, per germline. Here the CDR3 reads CASRDPGANVLTF. The CDR3 nucleotides are TGTGCCAGCCGCGATCCTGGGGCCAACGTCCTGACTTTC.

This clone appeared once. Relative to the germline gene, one junction end is altered; a read error may explain this. The chain combines TRBV5-4 with TRBJ1-4, with D hard to call. Per germline, CDR1 SGHNT and CDR2 YYREEE (reference sequence). CDR3 length: 14 residues. The CDR3 bases are TGTGCCAGCACCTTGGATGCAACTAATGAAAAACTGTTTTTT. As protein: CASTLDATNEKLFF.

This clone was observed a few times. The gene calls are TRBV4-1 and TRBJ2-2; D is tentatively TRBD1 or TRBD2 (5 bases each). With 5 bases removed from V and 6 bases from J, the gap between germline ends came to 7 bases. The germline CDR1 and CDR2 sequences are MGHRA and YSYEKL. There are 12 residues in the CDR3. CDR3 DNA sequence: TGCGCCAGCAGCAGGGACCCCGGGGAGCTGTTTTTT. As protein: CASSRDPGELFF.

The V and J genes are TRBV7-9 and TRBJ2-2; D is uncertain. The CDR3 is made up of 12 amino acids. Germline V gives CDR1 SEHNR, CDR2 FQNEAQ (reference sequence). V was trimmed by 7 bases and J by 3 bases, leaving 6 bases between them. The CDR3 nucleotides are TGTGCCAGCAAACCGTACACCGGGGAGCTGTTTTTT. Translation gives CASKPYTGELFF. Supplemented by reference TRBV7-9 and TRBJ2-2, the full variable domain reads DTGVSQNPRHKITKRGQNVTFRCDPISEHNRLYWYRQTLGQGPEFLTYFQNEAQLEKSRLLSDRFSAERPKGSFSTLEIQRTEQGDSAMYLCASKPYTGELFFGEGSRLTVL.

The chain carries TRBV5-4 and TRBJ2-2; the D call may be TRBD1 or TRBD2 (5 bases each). CDR1 SGHNT and CDR2 YYREEE come from the germline V gene (reference sequence). The V end lost 4 bases, the J end lost 0 bases, and 10 bases lay between the germline ends. The CDR3 is 15 amino acids. The chain's CDR3 is CASSGGRPNTGELFF. For the CDR3, the DNA is TGTGCCAGCAGCGGGGGACGGCCGAACACCGGGGAGCTGTTTTTT.

The chain employs TRBV6-5 and TRBJ1-1, with D possibly matching TRBD1 (6 bases). Between the trimmed V and J ends, which lost 5 bases and 2 bases, there was a span of 9 bases. Germline CDR1 MNHEY, CDR2 SVGAGI. This CDR3 is built from 13 residues. CDR3 residues: CASSEDRNTEAFF. CDR3 sequence (DNA): TGTGCCAGCAGTGAGGACAGAAACACTGAAGCTTTCTTT.

In this sample, this clone turned up a few times. A read error may produce the germline difference seen at one junction end. The CDR3 here is CASSLEPSNTGELFF. The CDR3 nucleotides are TGTGCTAGCAGCCTCGAACCCTCGAACACCGGGGAGCTGTTTTTT. J is TRBJ2-2 and V is TRBV7-7, with D unclear. This CDR3 comprises 15 residues. The germline V gene encodes CDR1 SSHAT and CDR2 FNYEAQ (reference sequence).

This chain connects TRBV27 to TRBJ1-1; D ambiguous. V lost 6 bases and J 1 base, leaving 9 bases between the germline ends. CDR1 and CDR2 from the germline V gene are MNHEY and SMNVEV (reference sequence). The CDR3 has 13 amino acids. The CDR3 spells CASRDIQNTEAFF. The CDR3 nucleotides read TGTGCCAGCAGAGACATACAGAACACTGAAGCTTTCTTT.

This clone was counted only a few times. This chain connects TRBV4-1 to TRBJ2-2, with D perhaps TRBD1 (5 bases). This CDR3 has 17 residues. V lost 1 base and J lost 7, with 19 bases in between. From germline, CDR1 is MGHRA and CDR2 YSYEKL. In DNA form, the CDR3 reads TGCGCCAGCAGCCAAGGGATGGTCGGGCTGGGGCACGGGGAGCTGTTTTTT. This translates into CASSQGMVGLGHGELFF.

This clone was observed a handful of times. The chain uses TRBV29-1 and TRBJ2-7, with 9 bases aligning to TRBD1. V was pared by 8 bases and J by 2 bases, with 4 bases of the junction left unmatched. Germline V gene sequence: CDR1 SQVTM, CDR2 ANQGSEA. The CDR3 totals 12 residues. The CDR3 reads CSTRTGAYEQYF. Written as DNA, the CDR3 is TGCAGCACACGGACAGGGGCCTACGAGCAGTACTTC.

This clone appeared a few times. The chain couples TRBV29-1 to TRBJ2-5, with 8 bases lining up with TRBD2. Per germline, CDR1 SQVTM and CDR2 ANQGSEA. The trim removed 4 bases at V and 2 bases at J, leaving 6 bases unmatched. The CDR3 runs to 14 residues. The CDR3 sequence is CSVGAAGGQETQYF. The CDR3 nucleotides read TGCAGCGTTGGGGCGGCGGGGGGTCAAGAGACCCAGTACTTC.

The J gene is TRBJ2-5, the V gene TRBV5-1; no clear D gene. Trimming took 4 bases from V and 3 from J, leaving 25 bases between them. This CDR3 contains 18 residues. The germline V gene encodes CDR1 SGHRS and CDR2 YFSETQ. The CDR3 loop reads CASSGSIIGGIHKETQYF. In DNA, the CDR3 is TGCGCCAGCAGCGGCTCGATCATCGGCGGAATACATAAAGAGACCCAGTACTTC.

This clone was seen only a few times. The chain carries TRBV4-2 and TRBJ2-5; a possible D gene is TRBD2 (5 bases). Trimming shortened V by 1 base and J by 4 bases, and 16 bases separated the two germline ends. The CDR3 loop spans 16 amino acids. Germline CDR1 reads LGHNA; CDR2 reads YNFKEQ. DNA of the CDR3: TGTGCCAGCAGCCAAGTTGAGAGGGAGACGGGAGAGACCCAGTACTTC. Translating it yields CASSQVERETGETQYF.

This clone was seen more than once but under ten times. The chain uses TRBV5-1 and TRBJ2-7; 10 nucleotides line up with TRBD1. Unmatched junction bases numbered 5, after V lost 1 base and J lost 7 bases. Germline values: CDR1 SGHRS, CDR2 YFSETQ. The CDR3 totals 14 residues. This chain's CDR3 is CASSLRQGAREQYF. The CDR3 region has the DNA TGCGCCAGCAGCTTGCGACAGGGGGCAAGGGAGCAGTACTTC.

The chain recombines TRBV27 with TRBJ2-1; unclear D gene. Germline V lookup: CDR1 MNHEY, CDR2 SMNVEV (reference sequence). Trimming cost V 4 bases and J 6 bases, with 4 bases left between them. This CDR3 region has 11 residues. The CDR3 nucleotides read TGTGCCAGCAGTTCGCTCAATGAGCAGTTCTTC. It encodes CASSSLNEQFF.